This T cell receptor beta chain came from a study of early T cells in non-severe SARS-CoV-2 infection. Study summary: RNA in bulk from unsorted whole blood was sequenced, and chains were unpaired. Study-level results: Matching with VDJdb favored anti-spike CD8 responses (missing private and CD4 specificities).

The table lists this clonotype with many counts. Its target is unknown. The CDR3 loop spans 14 amino acids. The germline V gene has CDR1 SGHTA and CDR2 FQGNSA. Trimming took 2 bases from V and 13 from J; bases not matched to a gene: 10. Researchers tagged individual cDNA molecules with unique molecular identifiers. One entry per CDR3 protein, called by TCRdb with MiXCR from the 5' RACE reads. The data hold tens of thousands of distinct CDR3 sequences, with 3.5% to 5% observed a single time. This chain joins TRBV7-2 and TRBJ2-1, with TRBD2 matching 8 bases. The sequence derives from an adult who was a healthcare worker with PCR-confirmed SARS-CoV-2 infection or an uninfected control (not recorded which). The material sequenced was whole blood. CDR3 nucleotides: TGTGCCAGCAGCTTAAACCCCGCGGGGGGTACTCAGTTCTTC. Translating it yields CASSLNPAGGTQFF.